The present entry profiles one T cell receptor (beta chain) with its context. Its antigen specificity is not known. No much larger clone exists at a distance of one base, and base qualities are not known. Libraries were built with the immunoSEQ multiplex PCR assay. From the authors' description of their analysis: To diagnose cytomegalovirus status from the catalog of TCR beta chain sequences, a statistical classification framework was built. This immuneACCESS table, as held by TCRdb, lists in-frame sequences with V and J called but not all clones. Of the missing ones, under half trace to an unresolved V gene in checked studies; the others have no known cause. V and J calls and clone size are those listed in that table; D and trimming were worked out from the DNA. Within this sample are roughly 250,000 clones, with about 86% of them counted one time only. The ten most abundant clones make up roughly 1.2% of the sample.

The donors were included in the validation cohort of 120 subjects, a group kept apart from the approximately 700-subject first cohort. These data belong to a study of cytomegalovirus exposure and HLA in healthy donors (TCRdb year 2017). About the investigation overall: According to a later analysis, one platform produced both the 120 validation repertoires and the approximately 670 repertoires of the first cohort. In addition to the first cohort of 666 subjects, a separate validation cohort of over 90 different subjects was used. The aim of the study was to test whether cataloging public T cell receptors could identify signatures of past pathogen exposure. To predict cytomegalovirus infection status, the study combined high-throughput TCR immunosequencing, statistical association of individual TCRs with disease status, and machine learning.

Broad study findings and their caveats: The validation cohort had no HLA typing available for a later analysis, so co-occurrence within that cohort was assessed over all 130 or so repertoires. A total of some 180 TCR beta chains were listed by the study as associated with cytomegalovirus. The authors suggested that the approach could potentially be extended to other disease states and immunological phenotypes. Across donors, most TCR sequences were observed very rarely, whereas some public TCRs were present in many individuals. Cytomegalovirus status was reported to be diagnosed by the classifier with high specificity and sensitivity in both the original and validation cohorts. In vitro tests confirmed that three of the cytomegalovirus-associated TCR beta chains recognize cytomegalovirus antigens. In a later analysis, TCRs clustered in the first cohort were found to also tend to co-occur in the 110 or so validation repertoires, with 90% to 95% of cluster scores above 0.

The germline V gene (reference sequence) gives CDR1 as LNHDA and CDR2 as SQIVND. Counted from cysteine to phenylalanine, this CDR3 has 15 amino acids. Only CDR3 DNA is held: 45 bases, read in frame from base 1. The germline ends are 14 bases apart after V is trimmed by 2 bases and J by 3 bases. The clonotype was recovered from a woman younger than 45 in good health and CMV-seropositive. The chain employs TRBV19 and TRBJ2-7; TRBD1 is possibly the D segment (6 matching bases). The sequencing sample was made of PBMCs. The DNA is TGTGCCAGTAGTATATTAAAGGGACATTTCTACGAGCAGTACTTC. This codes for CASSILKGHFYEQYF.